Presented here are 18 T cell receptor beta chains from one specimen sequenced in a study of tumor-infiltrating lymphocytes in primary liver carcinoma (dated 2017 in TCRdb). Without any cell sorting, total RNA and DNA were extracted together from approximately 20-30 mg of bulk tissue using the AllPrep DNA/RNA mini kit. The sample was run on an Illumina HiSeq 2500. TCRbeta-specific cDNA was reverse-transcribed from 500 ng total RNA using a constant-region primer and ProtoScript II reverse transcriptase. TCRbeta libraries were built with three nested multiplex PCR rounds, a slightly modified ARM-PCR procedure. Each of the first two PCR rounds ran for approximately 10 cycles using multiplex TRBV1-TRBV30 forward primers together with a Cbeta reverse primer. TCRdb redid the processing of the public reads, applying fastp at Q25 and MiXCR, and retained in-frame beta chains. Every distinct CDR3 protein forms one entry, paired with its most common genes and DNA. The sample table shows 70,000 to 85,000 distinct CDR3 sequences, and about two thirds are seen once. The ten largest account for about an eighth of the sample.

The sample taken for sequencing was liver tumor tissue from sampling region 4. The cell subset or site label, as the study defines it: tumor region T4, right-lateral pole. The receptor set was obtained from a woman aged 60-75 years with primary liver carcinoma and hepatitis B virus infection.

In this sample, this clonotype is medium-sized. The rearrangement links TRBV29-1 to TRBJ2-7, with D possibly matching TRBD1 (5 bases). Trimming took off 7 bases at V and 4 bases at J, with 11 bases between the two ends. This CDR3 is 11 amino acids long. In germline, CDR1 is SQVTM, CDR2 ANQGSEA. The DNA for the CDR3 is TGCAGCGCCCTCTCAGGGTACGAGCAGTACTTC. Its translation is CSALSGYEQYF.

Of note for this clonotype: The CDR3 ends on some other residue instead of the conserved phenylalanine or tryptophan, so this is likely a read error. This sequence joins TRBV10-1 and TRBJ1-5, with D perhaps matching TRBD1 (6 bases). The CDR3 totals 16 residues. Germline assignment: CDR1 WNHNN and CDR2 SYGVQD (reference sequence). The CDR3 DNA reads as TGCGCCAGCAGGATGGGGGGCCATGATAGCAATCATCCCCAGCATCTT. This translates into CASRMGGHDSNHPQHL.

About this clonotype: One base away lies a much larger clone, so this may be a sequencing read error. The chain uses TRBV11-1 and TRBJ2-1; unclear D gene. Germline CDR1 SGHAT, CDR2 FQDESV (reference sequence). The CDR3 is 16 residues long. The CDR3 region has the DNA TGTGCCAGCAGTTTAGCTGCGCGCCGGAACTACAATGAGCAGCTCTTC. Translation gives CASSLAARRNYNEQLF.

Judged by abundance, this clonotype is medium-sized. This rearrangement joins TRBV6-1 to TRBJ2-7, with 12 bases that match TRBD2. The junction had 5 bases not matched to a gene; V was cut back by 1 base and J by 7 bases. Germline-derived CDR1 and CDR2 are MNHNS and SASEGT. The CDR3 is 15 amino acids. The CDR3 DNA is TGTGCCAGCAGTGAAGAGACTAGCGGGAGTTGGGAGCAGTACTTC. Amino acid sequence: CASSEETSGSWEQYF.

A remark on this clonotype: It is likely a read error, because the conserved phenylalanine at the end of the CDR3 is missing. The DNA is omitted, as the CDR3 cannot be located on it reliably, and the CDR3 follows TCRdb's listing. The rearrangement joins TRBV11-2 to TRBJ2-3. Germline lookup yields CDR1 SGHAT and CDR2 FQNNGV. Both ends counted, the CDR3 spans 15 residues. The CDR3 here is CASRPTASSTDTQCL.

Turning to this clonotype: Here the CDR3 omits its conserved ending phenylalanine or tryptophan, so a read error is the likely source. The limits of the CDR3 on the DNA are not certain, so only TCRdb's listed CDR3 is given. This chain links TRBV12-3 or TRBV12-4 with TRBJ2-1; the table's D call, TRBD1, has no DNA check behind it. The CDR3 length equals 12 residues, ends included. The CDR3 here is CASRQGATERFI.

This clonotype occurred many times. V gene TRBV5-1 combines with J gene TRBJ2-3; D is undetermined. The CDR3 is 13 amino acids. The V end was cut by 4 bases, the J end by 0 bases, with 6 bases between. CDR1 and CDR2 (germline): SGHRS, YFSETQ. Here the CDR3 DNA reads TGCGCCAGCAGCAGTACCAGCACAGATACGCAGTATTTT. Residues: CASSSTSTDTQYF.

This chain uses TRBV6-1 with TRBJ1-1, with D maybe TRBD1 (5 bases). This CDR3 spans 13 amino acids. V was shortened by 3 bases and J by 4 bases, with 9 bases between the two germline ends. Germline lookup yields CDR1 MNHNS and CDR2 SASEGT. The CDR3 here is CASSESGGTEAFF. CDR3 DNA sequence: TGTGCCAGCAGTGAGAGCGGGGGCACTGAAGCTTTCTTT.

This clonotype was seen repeatedly, ten times or more. This rearrangement joins TRBV20-1 to TRBJ2-6, with 8 bases that match TRBD1. The ends lost 2 bases at V and 4 bases at J; junction bases unmatched: 7. CDR3 size: 16 residues. The germline V gene encodes CDR1 DFQATT and CDR2 SNEGSKA (reference sequence). The DNA of the CDR3 is TGCAGTGCTAGAAGGCAGGGGGCCTCCGGGGCCAACGTCCTGACTTTC. It translates to CSARRQGASGANVLTF.

As to this clonotype: This may be a read error: a much more frequent sequence differs by one nucleotide. The gene calls are TRBV13 and TRBJ2-7; D gene uncertain. This CDR3 has 13 amino acids. The germline CDR1 and CDR2 sequences are PRHDT and FYEKMQ (reference sequence). V dropped 1 base and J dropped 5 bases, with 9 bases sitting between them. The CDR3 DNA follows: TGTGCCAGCAGCTTAGTAGACGGAGACGAGCAGTACTTC. This encodes CASSLVDGDEQYF. The full variable domain, its missing parts supplied by reference TRBV13 and TRBJ2-7, is AAGVIQSPRHLIKEKRETATLKCYPIPRHDTVYWYQQGPGQDPQFLISFYEKMQSDKGSIPDRFSAQQFSDYHSELNMSSLELGDSALYFCASSLVDGDEQYFGPGTRLTVT.

As to this clonotype: The junction departs from the called germline gene at one end, perhaps through a read error. The chain recombines TRBV11-3 with TRBJ2-3, with 14 bases that match TRBD2. The CDR3 is 17 residues long. CDR1 SGHNT and CDR2 YENEEA come from the germline V gene. CDR3 protein: CASSSHGTSGSRDTQFF. The CDR3 region has the DNA TGTGCCAGCAGCTCCCATGGGACTAGCGGGAGCCGAGATACGCAGTTTTTT. The whole variable domain, remainder taken from reference TRBV11-3 and TRBJ2-3, is EAGVVQSPRYKIIEKKQPVAFWCNPISGHNTLYWYLQNLGQGPELLIRYENEEAVDDSQLPKDRFSAERLKGVDSTLKIQPAELGDSAVYLCASSSHGTSGSRDTQFFGPGTRLTVL.

As for this clonotype: At one end, the junction sequence differs from germline, possibly due to a read error. This chain connects TRBV6-1 to TRBJ1-6, with TRBD1 matching over 8 bases. The CDR3 contains 14 residues. Germline CDR1 and CDR2: MNHNS and SASEGT. The CDR3 loop is CASIRDRNNSPIHF. CDR3 sequence (DNA): TGTGCCAGCATAAGGGACAGGAATAATTCACCCATCCACTTT.

Notes on this clonotype: One end of the junction is discordant with germline, which a read error may explain. The rearrangement joins TRBV11-3 to TRBJ2-1; D is undetermined. This CDR3 has 14 amino acids. Germline V gene data show CDR1 as SGHNT and CDR2 as YENEEA. The DNA for the CDR3 is TGTACCAGCAGTTTAGGCAGGAGCACTAATGAACAGTTCTTC. This sequence encodes CTSSLGRSTNEQFF.

The rearrangement uses TRBV6-2 or TRBV6-3 and TRBJ2-1; D perhaps matches TRBD2 (6 bases). The DNA matches TRBJ2-7 better at its end, which makes the J call doubtful. This CDR3 has 15 amino acids. Germline CDR1 is MNHEY and CDR2 is SVGEGT. The CDR3 sequence is CVSSGSDGLHYEQYV. In nucleotides, the CDR3 is TGTGTCAGCAGTGGATCGGATGGACTACACTACGAGCAGTACGTC.

The rearrangement joins TRBV29-1 to TRBJ1-1, with 9 bases identical to TRBD1. This CDR3 contains 15 residues. The germline V gene has CDR1 SQVTM and CDR2 ANQGSEA. Losses at the gene ends were 6 bases for V and 6 bases for J; bases not matched to a gene: 14. CDR3 DNA: TGCAGCGTGCCCGGTACAGGGGGCATCAGGTCTGAAGCTTTCTTT. Amino acid sequence: CSVPGTGGIRSEAFF.

In the case of this clonotype: Sequence at one end of the junction differs from germline and may be a read error. The chain employs TRBV12-3 or TRBV12-4 and TRBJ2-7; D is unresolved. The CDR3 totals 15 residues. The CDR3 sequence is CASSLDLDATYEQYF. CDR3 DNA sequence: TGTGCCAGCAGTTTAGATCTGGACGCGACCTATGAGCAGTACTTC.

This clonotype was seen a handful of times. The junction departs from the called germline gene at one end, perhaps through a read error. J is TRBJ1-2 and V is TRBV11-2, with D hard to call. Germline-derived CDR1 and CDR2 are SGHAT and FQNNGV. This CDR3 has 14 residues. CDR3 residues: CASSFSQANYGYAF. Here the CDR3 DNA reads TGTGCCAGCAGCTTTTCGCAGGCTAACTATGGCTACGCCTTC.

This clonotype was counted at least ten times. The chain couples TRBV25-1 to TRBJ2-3; weak D call: TRBD2 (6 bases). The germline CDR1 and CDR2 sequences are MGHDK and SYGVNS. This CDR3 spans 12 amino acids. Trimming cost V 5 bases and J 6 bases, with 9 bases left between them. Written as DNA, the CDR3 is TGTGCCAGCAGTCTGGGGAGGGATACGCAGTATTTT. It yields the protein CASSLGRDTQYF.